These 26 T cell receptor beta chains were sequenced from one sample in a study of monozygotic twins with inflammatory bowel disease. With the 5' RACE reads reprocessed, TCRdb shows one record per CDR3 protein and no DNA. The sample totals approximately 330,000 distinct CDR3 sequences. The material sequenced was blood. The receptor set was obtained from a human donor with ulcerative colitis or Crohn's disease, or a healthy co-twin of an affected twin (not recorded which).

The rearrangement uses TRBV7-2 and TRBJ2-7; as DNA is missing, the TRBD1 call by TCRdb cannot be tested. This CDR3 spans 15 amino acids. CDR1 is SGHTA, CDR2 FQGNSA, per germline. CDR3 region: CASSLVTGASYEQYF.

V gene TRBV28 combines with J gene TRBJ2-7. The CDR3 has 16 amino acids. The germline V gene encodes CDR1 MDHEN and CDR2 SYDVKM. This chain's CDR3 is CASSLSFKGDAYEQYF.

This chain links TRBV4-1 with TRBJ2-2; TCRdb designates TRBD2, a call that cannot be tested without DNA. CDR3 length: 16 amino acids. CDR1 is MGHRA, CDR2 YSYEKL, per germline. CDR3 residues: CASSQGTSEYTGELFF.

The genes are TRBV5-1 and TRBJ2-7; TCRdb returns TRBD1, unconfirmable since there is no DNA. CDR3 size: 14 residues. CDR1 and CDR2 (germline): SGHRS, YFSETQ. The CDR3 sequence is CASQIPTGAGEQYF.

The chain links TRBV2 to TRBJ2-3. CDR1 and CDR2 (germline): SNHLY, FYNNEI. The CDR3 consists of 14 residues. The CDR3 region is CASRTQLSTDTQYF. The variable domain in full, with the rest retrieved from reference TRBV2 and TRBJ2-3, is EPEVTQTPSHQVTQMGQEVILRCVPISNHLYFYWYRQILGQKVEFLVSFYNNEISEKSEIFDDQFSVERPDGSNFTLKIRSTKLEDSAMYFCASRTQLSTDTQYFGPGTRLTVL.

This sequence joins TRBV7-2 and TRBJ2-3; the D call of TRBD2 rests on TCRdb alone, since no DNA is present to check it. This CDR3 has 16 residues. Germline CDR1 and CDR2: SGHTA and FQGNSA. Here the CDR3 reads CASSLEGGHSTDTQYF.

This chain links TRBV30 with TRBJ1-1. From germline, CDR1 is GTSNPN and CDR2 SVGIG (reference sequence). This CDR3 comprises 15 residues. CDR3 region: CAWSPHITSNTEAFF. Supplemented by reference TRBV30 and TRBJ1-1, the full variable domain reads SQTIHQWPATLVQPVGSPLSLECTVEGTSNPNLYWYRQAAGRGLQLLFYSVGIGQISSEVPQNLSASRPQDRQFILSSKKLLLSDSGFYLCAWSPHITSNTEAFFGQGTRLTVV.

The chain couples TRBV29-1 to TRBJ1-6. The CDR3 has 13 amino acids. Looked up from germline, CDR1 is SQVTM and CDR2 is ANQGSEA. This CDR3 is CSVKGTVNSPLHF.

The gene calls are TRBV30 and TRBJ1-1. CDR1 GTSNPN and CDR2 SVGIG come from the germline V gene (reference sequence). CDR3 length: 13 amino acids. CDR3 loop: CAWSEESNTEAFF.

The chain couples TRBV5-1 to TRBJ1-1; checking the TCRdb D call of TRBD1 is not possible without DNA. CDR3 size: 18 residues. Per germline, CDR1 SGHRS and CDR2 YFSETQ. The CDR3 here is CASSGRGRLPLLNTEAFF.

The chain has TRBV6-1 and TRBJ2-7; TCRdb calls TRBD1, which cannot be checked without DNA. Germline V gives CDR1 MNHNS, CDR2 SASEGT. This CDR3 comprises 15 residues. The CDR3 sequence is CASSSPGKGRHEQYF.

This chain's CDR3 is CASSYGGTSGYEQYF. The chain joins TRBV5-4 to TRBJ2-7; TCRdb proposes TRBD2, but this gene call is untestable without DNA. The germline gives CDR1 SGHNT, CDR2 YYREEE (reference sequence). The CDR3 consists of 15 residues.

This chain connects TRBV28 to TRBJ1-2; TCRdb's D gene call, TRBD1, goes unchecked for lack of DNA. This CDR3 is 14 amino acids long. CDR1 MDHEN and CDR2 SYDVKM come from the germline V gene. The CDR3 is CASTVQGASYGYTF.

The V call is TRBV7-2, the J call TRBJ1-2; TCRdb reports TRBD1, a call that lacks DNA to check it against. Per germline, CDR1 SGHTA and CDR2 FQGNSA. The CDR3 covers 17 residues. The chain's CDR3 is CASSLLGQGAPNYGYTF. The full variable domain, with the rest looked up from reference TRBV7-2 and TRBJ1-2, is GAGVSQSPSNKVTEKGKDVELRCDPISGHTALYWYRQSLGQGLEFLIYFQGNSAPDKSGLPSDRFSAERTGGSVSTLTIQRTQQEDSAVYLCASSLLGQGAPNYGYTFGSGTRLTVV.

The chain combines TRBV18 with TRBJ2-7; with no DNA, the TCRdb D assignment of TRBD2 cannot be verified. The CDR3 is 15 amino acids. From germline, CDR1 is KGHSH and CDR2 LQKENI. This chain's CDR3 is CASAAGTSGAYEQYF.

This chain joins TRBV6-5 and TRBJ2-1; the D call from TCRdb, TRBD2, cannot be confirmed without DNA. The CDR3 sequence is 17 residues long. Germline values: CDR1 MNHEY, CDR2 SVGAGI. The CDR3 sequence is CASSYRVLAGGTNEQFF.

This chain links TRBV29-1 with TRBJ2-7; the D call of TRBD1 rests on TCRdb alone, since no DNA is present to check it. The CDR3 spans 14 residues. Germline V gene data show CDR1 as SQVTM and CDR2 as ANQGSEA. This CDR3 is CSASPGTALYEQYF.

V and J are TRBV15 and TRBJ1-1. The length of the CDR3 is 12 residues. Germline V gene sequence: CDR1 LNHNV, CDR2 YYDKDF (reference sequence). CDR3 sequence: CATSRGVTEAFF.

This chain uses TRBV29-1 with TRBJ2-7; the D call from TCRdb, TRBD2, cannot be confirmed without DNA. Germline V gene lookup returns CDR1 SQVTM and CDR2 ANQGSEA. The CDR3 has 14 amino acids. CDR3 amino acids: CSVGGLAENYEQYF.

The gene calls are TRBV30 and TRBJ2-1. Per the germline V gene, CDR1 is GTSNPN and CDR2 is SVGIG (reference sequence). The CDR3 is 12 residues long. CDR3: CAWSWGSNEQFF.

This chain joins TRBV5-1 and TRBJ2-2. CDR3 length equals 15 residues. Germline lookup yields CDR1 SGHRS and CDR2 YFSETQ. The CDR3: CASSLDTASTGELFF.

The V gene is TRBV12-3 or TRBV12-4, the J gene TRBJ1-3. The CDR3 has 15 amino acids. CDR3 sequence: CASRETKGAGNTIYF.

V gene TRBV28 combines with J gene TRBJ2-2. The V gene's germline CDR1 is MDHEN and CDR2 SYDVKM. This CDR3 has 17 residues. CDR3 residues: CASSLWAGQVNTGELFF.

The chain recombines TRBV7-9 with TRBJ1-2. Germline V CDR1 and CDR2: SEHNR, FQNEAQ (reference sequence). The CDR3 runs 13 residues. CDR3 protein: CASSFGENYGYTF.

V is TRBV28 and J is TRBJ2-1; TCRdb's D gene call, TRBD1, goes unchecked for lack of DNA. This CDR3 comprises 15 residues. Germline lookup yields CDR1 MDHEN and CDR2 SYDVKM. The CDR3 spells CASSLRARGQGEQFF.

This chain links TRBV7-9 with TRBJ2-5. Germline V CDR1 and CDR2: SEHNR, FQNEAQ (reference sequence). The CDR3 runs 13 residues. The CDR3: CASSYSDVKTQYF.